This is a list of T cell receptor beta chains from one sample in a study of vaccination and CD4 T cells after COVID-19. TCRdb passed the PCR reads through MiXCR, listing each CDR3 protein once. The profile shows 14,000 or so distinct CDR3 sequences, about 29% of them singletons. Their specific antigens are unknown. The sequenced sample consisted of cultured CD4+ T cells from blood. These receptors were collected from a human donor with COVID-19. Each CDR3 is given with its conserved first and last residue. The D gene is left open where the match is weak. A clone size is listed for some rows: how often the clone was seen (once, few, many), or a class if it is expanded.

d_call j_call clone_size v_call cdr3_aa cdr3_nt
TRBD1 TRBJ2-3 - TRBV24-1 CATSDPGGHTDTQYF TGTGCCACCAGTGACCCAGGGGGCCACACAGATACGCAGTATTTT
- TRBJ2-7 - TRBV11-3 CASSLVGRYRSYEQYF TGTGCCAGCAGCTTAGTCGGCAGGTATCGCTCCTACGAGCAGTACTTC
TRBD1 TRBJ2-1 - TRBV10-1 CASADRVDEQFF TGCGCCAGCGCGGACAGGGTGGATGAGCAGTTCTTC
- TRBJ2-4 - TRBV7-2 CASSSDGPKNIQYF TGTGCCAGCAGCTCGGACGGACCCAAAAACATTCAGTACTTC
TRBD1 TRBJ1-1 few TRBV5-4 CASSYGQAIMNTEAFF TGTGCCAGCAGCTACGGACAGGCGATCATGAACACTGAAGCTTTCTTT
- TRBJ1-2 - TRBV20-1 CSASEPADYGYTF TGCAGTGCCAGCGAGCCGGCGGACTATGGCTACACCTTC
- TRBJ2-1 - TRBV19 CASSGDLFYNEQFF TGTGCCAGTAGTGGGGACTTATTCTACAATGAGCAGTTCTTC
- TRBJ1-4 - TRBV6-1 CASRRVNYEKLFF TGTGCCAGCCGTCGCGTAAACTATGAAAAACTGTTTTTT
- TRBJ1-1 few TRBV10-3 CAIKRPASTEAFF TGTGCCATCAAGAGGCCAGCGAGCACTGAAGCTTTCTTT
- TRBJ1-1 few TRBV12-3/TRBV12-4 CASSPPIGNTEAFF TGTGCCAGCAGTCCGCCGATTGGAAACACTGAAGCTTTCTTT
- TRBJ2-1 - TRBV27 CASSVFKGSEFF TGTGCCAGCAGTGTTTTTAAGGGCTCTGAGTTCTTC
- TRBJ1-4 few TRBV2 CASRGPGPNEKLFF TGTGCCAGCAGAGGCCCAGGCCCTAATGAAAAACTGTTTTTT